The next 19 T cell receptor beta chains were all read from a single sample in a study of T cells expressing NK-cell markers. TCRdb re-called the 5' RACE reads; one entry per CDR3 protein, DNA not given. Its table records about 540,000 distinct CDR3 sequences. What was sequenced was blood T cells: a sorted CD56 or NKG2C T cell subset, CD4+ or CD8+ T cells, or bulk PBMC T cells (not recorded which). These receptor sequences come from a man in his late teens or twenties in good health.

The chain carries TRBV5-1 and TRBJ2-5. Germline values: CDR1 SGHRS, CDR2 YFSETQ. This CDR3 has 15 residues. CDR3 residues: CASSLAGGSQETQYF.

The chain combines TRBV19 with TRBJ2-5; the D call from TCRdb, TRBD2, cannot be confirmed without DNA. From germline, CDR1 is LNHDA and CDR2 SQIVND (reference sequence). The CDR3 is 14 amino acids. This CDR3 reads CASSISAGLETQYF.

This chain connects TRBV21-1 to TRBJ2-5; TCRdb names TRBD1, which stays unverified in the absence of DNA. TRBV21-1 is classified as a pseudogene. The CDR3 is 13 residues long. CDR3 sequence reads: CASSVRDRETQYF.

This chain links TRBV7-9 with TRBJ2-7; the TRBD2 assignment by TCRdb is unverifiable without DNA. Germline CDR1 SEHNR, CDR2 FQNEAQ (reference sequence). This CDR3 is 13 amino acids long. Here the CDR3 reads CASSFEGLGEQYF.

The CDR3: CASSLLDRGDTEAFF. The rearrangement uses TRBV7-2 and TRBJ1-1; TCRdb picks TRBD1, but there is no DNA to check that call. Germline CDR1 reads SGHTA; CDR2 reads FQGNSA. This CDR3 comprises 15 residues.

The rearrangement uses TRBV12-3 or TRBV12-4 and TRBJ2-1; absent DNA, TCRdb's TRBD2 call cannot be checked. CDR3 length: 15 residues. This CDR3 is CASRRLAARMNEQFF.

The chain uses TRBV6-5 and TRBJ2-6; lacking DNA, the TRBD2 call made by TCRdb goes unchecked. This CDR3 has 17 amino acids. Germline V gene lookup returns CDR1 MNHEY and CDR2 SVGAGI. The CDR3 sequence: CATSITLPASGANVLTF.

The chain has TRBV5-4 and TRBJ2-5; TCRdb's assignment of TRBD2 cannot be checked, as there is no DNA. The germline CDR1 and CDR2 sequences are SGHNT and YYREEE (reference sequence). The CDR3 length is 19 residues. CDR3 protein: CASSLVSSVAGGVGETQYF.

The V and J genes are TRBV5-5 and TRBJ1-6. The CDR3 covers 14 residues. The germline V gene has CDR1 SGHKS and CDR2 YYEKEE (reference sequence). CDR3 in amino acids: CASSQSSTNSPLHF. The whole variable domain, filled in from reference TRBV5-5 and TRBJ1-6, reads DAGVTQSPTHLIKTRGQQVTLRCSPISGHKSVSWYQQVLGQGPQFIFQYYEKEERGRGNFPDRFSARQFPNYSSELNVNALLLGDSALYLCASSQSSTNSPLHFGNGTRLTVT.

CDR3 in amino acids: CASSQPGGGETQYF. This chain connects TRBV11-2 to TRBJ2-5; TCRdb proposes TRBD1, but this gene call is untestable without DNA. Germline V gives CDR1 SGHAT, CDR2 FQNNGV. This CDR3 comprises 14 residues.

The CDR3 sequence is CASSVTENTEAFF. The chain carries TRBV9 and TRBJ1-1. This CDR3 is built from 13 residues. Per the germline V gene, CDR1 is SGDLS and CDR2 is YYNGEE.

The rearrangement joins TRBV7-9 to TRBJ1-2. Germline CDR1 reads SEHNR; CDR2 reads FQNEAQ (reference sequence). The CDR3 consists of 16 residues. The CDR3 reads CASSLRAKGLENGYTF.

This rearrangement joins TRBV5-1 to TRBJ1-6; there is no DNA to check the TCRdb D call of TRBD1. This CDR3 comprises 14 residues. The germline V gene has CDR1 SGHRS and CDR2 YFSETQ. The CDR3 is CASSLPGANSPLHF.

The rearrangement uses TRBV20-1 and TRBJ2-1; absent DNA, TCRdb's TRBD2 call cannot be checked. The germline gives CDR1 DFQATT, CDR2 SNEGSKA (reference sequence). This CDR3 region has 15 residues. The CDR3 region is CSALRTSGGRGEQFF.

The rearrangement uses TRBV13 and TRBJ2-1; TCRdb's assignment of TRBD1 cannot be checked, as there is no DNA. Germline loops: CDR1 PRHDT, CDR2 FYEKMQ (reference sequence). This CDR3 region has 15 residues. CDR3 sequence: CASSKTGNSYNEQFF.

The chain employs TRBV7-8 and TRBJ2-1; the D call of TRBD2 rests on TCRdb alone, since no DNA is present to check it. CDR3 length equals 19 residues. Germline V gene sequence: CDR1 SGHVS, CDR2 FQNEAQ. This CDR3 is CASSYRTSGSPPKDNEQFF.

The rearrangement joins TRBV29-1 to TRBJ2-1; TCRdb's D gene call, TRBD2, goes unchecked for lack of DNA. Per the germline V gene, CDR1 is SQVTM and CDR2 is ANQGSEA. The CDR3 contains 12 residues. CDR3 region: CSAIAGGNEQFF.

V is TRBV5-1 and J is TRBJ2-2; without DNA, the TCRdb call of TRBD1 cannot be checked. Per the germline V gene, CDR1 is SGHRS and CDR2 is YFSETQ. The CDR3 consists of 15 residues. CDR3 amino acids: CASSGTDRSTGELFF.

The chain has TRBV4-1 and TRBJ1-1. Germline CDR1 MGHRA, CDR2 YSYEKL. This CDR3 is 14 amino acids long. CDR3 region: CASSQDRANTEAFF.